Listed here are 13 T cell receptor beta chains from one sample, sequenced in a study of blood T cell repertoires in COVID-19. Sequenced by immunoSEQ multiplex PCR; TCRdb stores in-frame clones only, minus some. The top ten clones hold about 63% of a sample with roughly 30,000 clones, about 88% of them seen once. Sequencing was performed on peripheral blood. Receptors originate from a man aged 70-80 years with acute or convalescent COVID-19.

The rearrangement joins TRBV2 to TRBJ1-5; 8 nucleotides align to TRBD1. V shed 6 bases and J 0 bases; nucleotides not matched to a gene: 10. This CDR3 region has 17 residues. The germline V gene has CDR1 SNHLY and CDR2 FYNNEI. The CDR3 nucleotides read TGTGCCAGCAGCCAACAGGGGGGGACCAATAGCAATCAGCCCCAGCATTTT. The encoded protein is CASSQQGGTNSNQPQHF. Full variable domain (outside the CDR3, taken from reference TRBV2 and TRBJ1-5): EPEVTQTPSHQVTQMGQEVILRCVPISNHLYFYWYRQILGQKVEFLVSFYNNEISEKSEIFDDQFSVERPDGSNFTLKIRSTKLEDSAMYFCASSQQGGTNSNQPQHFGDGTRLSIL.

The gene calls are TRBV12-5 and TRBJ2-7; no definite D call. Germline-derived CDR1 and CDR2 are LGHNT and FRNRAP. V was shortened by 1 base and J by 6 bases, with 10 bases between the two germline ends. The CDR3 has 13 amino acids. The CDR3: CASGLGLGGEQYF. DNA of the CDR3: TGTGCTAGTGGTTTGGGTCTCGGCGGCGAGCAGTACTTC.

The rearrangement uses TRBV13 and TRBJ2-2; 7 nucleotides line up with TRBD1. The CDR3 loop spans 15 amino acids. The V segment lost 3 bases and the J segment 1 base; nucleotides outside the gene matches: 2. Germline V gene lookup returns CDR1 PRHDT and CDR2 FYEKMQ (reference sequence). The CDR3 DNA reads as TGTGCCAGCAGCTTCCGACAGGGGAACACCGGGGAGCTGTTTTTT. Its protein product is CASSFRQGNTGELFF.

The chain carries TRBV24-1 and TRBJ2-1; possibly TRBD2 for D (7 bases). The CDR3 spans 13 residues. Trimming left V 4 bases short and J 12 bases short, with 15 bases between. The V gene's germline CDR1 is KGHDR and CDR2 SFDVKD. The CDR3 protein is CATSDPQGGGQFF. The CDR3, as DNA: TGTGCCACCAGTGACCCCCAGGGAGGGGGGCAGTTCTTC.

This rearrangement joins TRBV4-2 to TRBJ1-1; the match to TRBD1 covers 9 bases. CDR1 is LGHNA and CDR2 is YNFKEQ in the germline V gene. The CDR3 covers 14 residues. V lost 4 bases, J lost 4 bases, and 4 bases stayed unmatched. In DNA, the CDR3 is TGTGCCAGCAGCCTATTACAGGGGGCCACTGAAGCTTTCTTT. It translates to CASSLLQGATEAFF.

By share of the sample, this clone is medium-sized. The V call is TRBV9, the J call TRBJ2-7, with TRBD1 matching 9 bases. CDR1 is SGDLS and CDR2 is YYNGEE in the germline V gene. The junction had 3 bases not matched to a gene; V was cut back by 4 bases and J by 4 bases. The length of the CDR3 is 13 residues. CDR3 DNA sequence: TGTGCCAGCAGCAGAGGGACAGGGTACGAGCAGTACTTC. This codes for CASSRGTGYEQYF. Full variable domain (rest looked up from reference TRBV9 and TRBJ2-7): DSGVTQTPKHLITATGQRVTLRCSPRSGDLSVYWYQQSLDQGLQFLIQYYNGEERAKGNILERFSAQQFPDLHSELNLSSLELGDSALYFCASSRGTGYEQYFGPGTRLTVT.

The chain carries TRBV3-1 (or the pseudogene TRBV3-2) and TRBJ2-1, with D possibly TRBD1 on 6 matching bases. The CDR3 runs to 14 residues. From germline, CDR1 is LGHDT and CDR2 YNNKEL (reference sequence). Trimming left V 2 bases short and J 5 bases short, with 10 bases between. CDR3 amino acids: CASSQRGQHNEQFF. The CDR3 bases are TGTGCCAGCAGCCAACGCGGACAGCACAATGAGCAGTTCTTC.

In DNA form, the CDR3 reads TGTGCCACCTCGACAGCCACCTTTTATGGCTACACCTTC. This gives the protein CATSTATFYGYTF. This chain uses TRBV24-1 with TRBJ1-2; TRBD1 is a possible D gene (5 bases). The V end was cut by 9 bases, the J end by 5 bases, with 15 bases between. The germline V gene encodes CDR1 KGHDR and CDR2 SFDVKD. This CDR3 contains 13 residues.

This chain links TRBV28 with TRBJ2-3; no clear D gene. The ends were cut back, 3 bases at V and 0 bases at J, with 4 bases in the middle. Germline values: CDR1 MDHEN, CDR2 SYDVKM. CDR3 length: 13 amino acids. CDR3 residues: CASSFSSTDTQYF. The CDR3 DNA reads as TGTGCCAGCAGTTTCTCCAGCACAGATACGCAGTATTTT. The variable domain in full, completed from reference TRBV28 and TRBJ2-3, reads DVKVTQSSRYLVKRTGEKVFLECVQDMDHENMFWYRQDPGLGLRLIYFSYDVKMKEKGDIPEGYSVSREKKERFSLILESASTNQTSMYLCASSFSSTDTQYFGPGTRLTVL.

DNA for the CDR3: TGTGCCAGCAAACCCCTAGCGGGAGACACCGGGGAGCTGTTTTTT. As protein: CASKPLAGDTGELFF. This chain joins TRBV10-3 and TRBJ2-2; TRBD2 aligns across 10 bases. The junction had 8 bases not matched to a gene; V was cut back by 10 bases and J by 3 bases. CDR3 length: 15 residues. CDR1 and CDR2 (germline): ENHRY, SYGVKD.

The chain recombines TRBV7-2 with TRBJ2-5, with a weak D call TRBD1 (6 bases). The CDR3 has 14 residues. Trimming took 3 bases from V and 2 from J, leaving 10 bases between them. Germline lookup yields CDR1 SGHTA and CDR2 FQGNSA. The CDR3 here is CASSLDRGQETQYF. CDR3 DNA sequence: TGTGCCAGCAGCTTGGACAGAGGGCAAGAGACCCAGTACTTC.

The chain recombines TRBV5-4 with TRBJ2-5, with 7 bases matching TRBD2. The length of the CDR3 is 14 residues. Losses at the gene ends were 1 base for V and 5 bases for J; bases not matched to a gene: 5. Germline V lookup: CDR1 SGHNT, CDR2 YYREEE (reference sequence). CDR3 region: CASSLKLGGETQYF. DNA for the CDR3: TGTGCCAGCAGCTTGAAATTGGGGGGGGAGACCCAGTACTTC.

The chain links TRBV2 to TRBJ1-5, with TRBD1 matching 8 bases. CDR1 and CDR2 (germline): SNHLY, FYNNEI. V was clipped by 7 bases and J by 4 bases; unmatched bases: 6. The CDR3 has 14 amino acids. The CDR3 coding sequence is TGTGCCAGCAAGGACAGGGTCGGTAATCAGCCCCAGCATTTT. Translation gives CASKDRVGNQPQHF.